Following are 19 T cell receptor beta chains from one sample sequenced in a study of T cell responses to AZD1222 COVID-19 vaccine. TCRdb's copy holds only in-frame clones and misses some; the assay was immunoSEQ multiplex PCR. The table lists approximately 260,000 clones, 80% to 95% of them singletons. The specimen comprised peripheral blood, sampled on day 0 of AZD1222 vaccination. Receptors originate from an adult in good health.

CDR3 sequence: CASSFRDRHQPQHF. CDR3 in DNA: TGTGCCAGCAGTTTTAGGGATAGACATCAGCCCCAGCATTTT. The gene calls are TRBV28 and TRBJ1-5; D is ambiguous. From germline, CDR1 is MDHEN and CDR2 SYDVKM. This CDR3 is 14 amino acids long. The V gene lost 3 bases and the J gene lost 5 bases, with 11 bases spanning the gap.

The rearrangement links TRBV18 to TRBJ2-1, with unresolved D. This CDR3 is 14 amino acids long. V was cut by 6 bases and J by 1 base, with 10 bases left in between. The germline V gene encodes CDR1 KGHSH and CDR2 LQKENI. The DNA for the CDR3 is TGTGCCAGCTCCCCGTGGCAGTCCTACAATGAGCAGTTCTTC. This codes for CASSPWQSYNEQFF.

The rearrangement links TRBV3-1 (or the pseudogene TRBV3-2) to TRBJ2-3; 8 bases are a match to TRBD2. Germline V lookup: CDR1 LGHDT, CDR2 YNNKEL (reference sequence). This CDR3 has 19 residues. V was pared by 0 bases and J by 6 bases, with 17 bases of the junction left unmatched. The CDR3 DNA reads TGTGCCAGCAGCCAAGAAGCCCCGGGGGGGGCTTGGGGGGCCGATACGCAGTATTTT. Amino acids: CASSQEAPGGAWGADTQYF.

The chain employs TRBV11-2 and TRBJ2-7; no definite D call. The length of the CDR3 is 11 residues. Trimming shortened V by 5 bases and J by 0 bases, and 2 bases separated the two germline ends. Germline CDR1 SGHAT, CDR2 FQNNGV. Here the CDR3 reads CASSASYEQYF. For the CDR3, the DNA is TGTGCCAGCAGCGCCTCCTACGAGCAGTACTTC. The whole variable domain, remainder taken from reference TRBV11-2 and TRBJ2-7, is EAGVAQSPRYKIIEKRQSVAFWCNPISGHATLYWYQQILGQGPKLLIQFQNNGVVDDSQLPKDRFSAERLKGVDSTLKIQPAKLEDSAVYLCASSASYEQYFGPGTRLTVT.

Concerning this clone itself: The conserved phenylalanine or tryptophan is not found at the CDR3 terminus, so this likely reflects a read error. The DNA is left out, because the CDR3 cannot be placed on it with certainty; the CDR3 is given as TCRdb lists it. The chain couples TRBV6-6 to TRBJ2-7. Counting both end residues, the CDR3 totals 14 amino acids. Germline-derived CDR1 and CDR2 are MNHNY and SVGAGI (reference sequence). This CDR3 is CASSYTSTQGFQPG.

The V gene is TRBV5-1, the J gene TRBJ2-3; no clear D. Trimming shortened V by 4 bases and J by 4 bases, and 13 bases separated the two germline ends. CDR3 length equals 14 residues. Per germline, CDR1 SGHRS and CDR2 YFSETQ. The CDR3 reads CASSLSIAADTQYF. CDR3 DNA: TGCGCCAGCAGCCTTTCAATAGCAGCAGATACGCAGTATTTT.

V usage is TRBV10-3 and J usage is TRBJ1-1, with D maybe TRBD1 (6 bases). CDR3 length: 14 residues. V was shortened by 3 bases and J by 11 bases, with 19 bases between the two germline ends. From germline, CDR1 is ENHRY and CDR2 SYGVKD. Here the CDR3 DNA reads TGTGCCATCAGTGACCTGACAGGATCTAATGGGGCTTTCTTT. Protein sequence: CAISDLTGSNGAFF.

The chain uses TRBV28 and TRBJ2-2, with D possibly TRBD2 on 5 matching bases. Germline lookup yields CDR1 MDHEN and CDR2 SYDVKM. There are 13 residues in the CDR3. The V and J ends lost 11 bases and 5 bases respectively, with 15 bases between them. CDR3 region: CAGADGLTGELFF. DNA of the CDR3: TGTGCCGGAGCGGACGGACTGACCGGGGAGCTGTTTTTT.

The V call is TRBV7-9, the J call TRBJ2-7, with 7 bases fitting TRBD1. Looked up from germline, CDR1 is SEHNR and CDR2 is FQNEAQ (reference sequence). This CDR3 spans 14 amino acids. The V gene end was trimmed by 4 bases and the J gene end by 2 bases; junction bases not matched to a gene: 5. CDR3 coding DNA: TGTGCCAGCAGCTACCGGGACAGAGCCTACGAGCAGTACTTC. Its translation is CASSYRDRAYEQYF.

The gene calls are TRBV20-1 and TRBJ2-1; 8 nucleotides match TRBD2. CDR1 is DFQATT, CDR2 SNEGSKA, per germline (reference sequence). The CDR3 is 10 amino acids. The CDR3: CRTGGNEQFF. The CDR3 nucleotides read TGCAGGACGGGGGGGAATGAGCAGTTCTTC.

The V call is TRBV24-1, the J call TRBJ2-1; D call uncertain. Germline CDR1 is KGHDR and CDR2 is SFDVKD. V was pared by 10 bases and J by 9 bases, with 12 bases between. The CDR3 runs 11 residues. The CDR3 sequence is CATSLKGEQFF. The CDR3 DNA reads TGTGCCACGAGTCTCAAAGGTGAGCAGTTCTTC.

The chain uses TRBV5-4 and TRBJ1-6; 8 positions agree with TRBD1. Germline CDR1 is SGHNT and CDR2 is YYREEE (reference sequence). V shed 4 bases, J shed 8 bases, and the junction held 11 bases outside the gene matches. CDR3 length: 16 amino acids. Written as DNA, the CDR3 is TGTGCCAGCAGCCTCCTCCCGGACAGGGCGCATTCACCCCTCCACTTT. Residues: CASSLLPDRAHSPLHF. Filled out from reference TRBV5-4 and TRBJ1-6, the complete variable domain reads ETGVTQSPTHLIKTRGQQVTLRCSSQSGHNTVSWYQQALGQGPQFIFQYYREEENGRGNFPPRFSGLQFPNYSSELNVNALELDDSALYLCASSLLPDRAHSPLHFGNGTRLTVT.

This sequence joins TRBV28 and TRBJ1-2; TRBD1 matches at 8 bases. The germline gives CDR1 MDHEN, CDR2 SYDVKM. There are 15 residues in the CDR3. V shed 10 bases and J 8 bases; nucleotides not matched to a gene: 18. CDR3 sequence reads: CAIPTGTGGASGYTF. DNA for the CDR3: TGTGCCATCCCAACCGGGACAGGCGGAGCTAGCGGCTACACCTTC.

V is TRBV5-5 and J is TRBJ1-1; no clear D. Germline loops: CDR1 SGHKS, CDR2 YYEKEE (reference sequence). With 4 bases removed from V and 0 bases from J, the gap between germline ends came to 7 bases. This CDR3 spans 13 amino acids. CDR3 sequence (DNA): TGTGCCAGCAGCCCACCAATGAACACTGAAGCTTTCTTT. It translates to CASSPPMNTEAFF.

This clone has more than one count but fewer than ten. V gene TRBV2 combines with J gene TRBJ2-7, with 7 bases aligning to TRBD1. The CDR3 is 14 amino acids. The V segment lost 9 bases and the J segment 3 bases; nucleotides outside the gene matches: 11. Per the germline V gene, CDR1 is SNHLY and CDR2 is FYNNEI. Here the CDR3 DNA reads TGTGCCAGTACCCTACAGGGGATAGGCTACGAGCAGTACTTC. Translation gives CASTLQGIGYEQYF.

V gene TRBV24-1 combines with J gene TRBJ2-1, with 11 bases identical to TRBD2. Per germline, CDR1 KGHDR and CDR2 SFDVKD. This CDR3 region has 15 residues. Losses at the gene ends were 1 base for V and 8 bases for J; bases not matched to a gene: 3. Written as DNA, the CDR3 is TGTGCCACCAGTGATTTAACTAGCGGGAGATATGAGCAGTTCTTC. It is translated as CATSDLTSGRYEQFF.

The chain employs TRBV5-1 and TRBJ2-3, with 7 bases identical to TRBD2. With 4 bases clipped from V and 2 bases from J, the junction kept 10 bases outside the gene matches. Per the germline V gene, CDR1 is SGHRS and CDR2 is YFSETQ. The CDR3 runs to 16 residues. Here the CDR3 reads CASSLTPSGVTDTQYF. The CDR3 region has the DNA TGCGCCAGCAGCCTCACTCCTAGCGGAGTCACAGATACGCAGTATTTT.

This clone was detected a few times. The chain couples TRBV4-3 to TRBJ1-2, with TRBD1 identical over 9 bases. This CDR3 comprises 14 residues. The V gene end was trimmed by 2 bases and the J gene end by 4 bases; junction bases not matched to a gene: 2. Germline values: CDR1 LGHNA, CDR2 YSLEER. Here the CDR3 reads CASSQTGGGYGYTF. Here the CDR3 DNA reads TGCGCCAGCAGCCAAACAGGGGGCGGCTATGGCTACACCTTC.

This chain uses TRBV14 with TRBJ2-2; D may be TRBD1 or TRBD2 (5 bases each). The CDR3 has 13 amino acids. Trimming left V 4 bases short and J 6 bases short, with 9 bases between. The germline V gene has CDR1 SGHDN and CDR2 FVKESK. CDR3 coding DNA: TGTGCCAGCAGCCTTCGGGGCCCCGGGGAGCTGTTTTTT. Protein: CASSLRGPGELFF.